This T cell receptor (beta chain) appears in the sequencing data of a study of cytomegalovirus exposure and HLA in healthy donors (dated by TCRdb to about 2017). About the full investigation: In an earlier analysis of fewer than 750 of the donors, around 290 Gb of sequence data and 117 million unique TCR beta sequences from 150 million to 200 million T cells were reported. The genetic ancestry cluster associated with self-reported Caucasian donors included 81% of the roughly 410 genotyped donors. The study aimed to test whether cataloging public T cell receptors could reveal signatures of past pathogen exposure. Typing coverage differed by locus: A, B, C, DRB1 and DQB1 were typed in roughly 620-630 donors, DQA1 in about 510, DPA1 in some 570, and DPB1 in 450 to 490. Genome-wide SNP genotypes for about 65% of the 666 donors were used in a later genetic analysis, which treated that subset as a discovery cohort. To decide whether each TCR beta V gene segment behaved as functional or pseudogenic, an earlier analysis of 587 of the donors relied on high-throughput TCR beta sequencing. Several DR-DQ haplotypes were treated as single units for association and clustering because of strong linkage in the cohort. In the later analysis, no new phenotypic data were used to find candidate immune exposures; instead, reliance was placed on TCR beta sequences and their occurrence across donors. A later analysis re-examined previously published TCR beta repertoires from about 670 donors and added high-resolution HLA genotyping to investigate patterns of TCR occurrence. The study combined high-throughput TCR immunosequencing, statistical association of individual TCRs with disease status, and machine learning to predict cytomegalovirus infection status. All discovery cohort repertoires had been generated using a single sequencing platform. Along with the roughly 700-subject first cohort, a separate validation cohort of over 90 different subjects was used. Alongside the repertoire data, information on donor age, sex, ethnicity and CMV serostatus was compiled. The study used immunosequencing to profile the T cell repertoires of around 600 subjects and linked those repertoires to cytomegalovirus serostatus. Class I and class II HLA loci were covered by the typing at four-digit resolution. An early release that covered fewer than 800 HLA-typed donors contained approximately 320 gigabases of sequencing data and approximately 85 million unique TCR sequences. Among some 400 genotyped donors of the cohort, an average of approximately 220,000 unique TCR beta nucleotide sequences was sequenced per donor, of which roughly 18% were non-productive. The investigation overall reported the following: Seventeen rarely observed V segments, including chromosome 9 orphons, were excluded from the earlier analysis of several hundred of the donors because counts were too low. In both the original and validation cohorts, the classifier was reported to diagnose cytomegalovirus status with high specificity and sensitivity. A further reported finding was that TCR beta sequences accurately predicted the HLA-A and HLA-B alleles for most subjects in the first cohort. At a false discovery rate of 0.05, a later analysis linked 16,951 TCR beta sequences to specific HLA alleles. The presence/absence analyses assumed that sequencing depth was roughly uniform across donors, and that assumption may not be true. Some IMGT-functional V segments, including TRBV6-2 and TRBV6-3, could not be told apart with the 87-base-pair reads, so those segments were excluded. Most TCR sequences were seen in very few donors, while some public TCRs were found in many individuals. In a later genetic analysis, fewer N-insertions in productive TCRs were reported among donors in an Asian-associated ancestry cluster than the approximately 710-donor mean. Most CMV-associated TCR beta chains appeared to be HLA-restricted in a later analysis, and the HLA associations seemed to be driven largely by CMV exposure. A cluster of highly shared sequence variants was judged likely to be a technical artifact of the sequencing pipeline. Compared with equally common non-associated chains, HLA-associated TCR beta chains in a later analysis were more clonally expanded and had lower generation probabilities. Because some donors lacked HLA typing at each locus, the association tests relied only on the typed subset. In this cohort, only TCR beta chains were sequenced, and detectable features were limited by the absence of alpha or paired-chain data. In an earlier analysis of about 550 of the donors, most TCR beta V segments were observed in productive rearrangements about 87% or about 30% of the time, broadly matching IMGT annotations. A later analysis reported that several top co-occurrence clusters appeared linked to parvovirus B19, influenza, CMV and Epstein-Barr virus. Correlated functional status among segregating V segments might reflect linkage disequilibrium, but an unknown experimental factor could not be ruled out. Strong co-occurrence of HLA alleles, especially DR and DQ, made assigning TCR associations to individual alleles difficult. For the cohort, immune exposure information was limited to CMV serostatus. It was suggested by the authors that the approach could potentially be generalized to other disease states and immunological phenotypes. In a later genetic analysis, a missense DCLRE1C variant was associated with V-gene and J-gene trimming of TCR beta chains, and the association was replicated in an independent cohort. In vitro tests confirmed that a few of the cytomegalovirus-associated TCR beta chains recognize cytomegalovirus antigens. The study listed approximately 150 TCR beta chains as associated with cytomegalovirus. In a later analysis, TCR association rates were found to vary across HLA loci, with the most associated TCRs seen for DRB1 alleles and the fewest for HLA-C alleles.

The library came from the immunoSEQ multiplex PCR assay. For the multiplex PCR, a mixture combining 60 forward primers for TCR Vbeta segments and 13 reverse primers for TCR Jbeta segments was used. The CDR3 region of rearranged TCR beta genes was amplified from genomic DNA with a multiplex PCR assay. Amplified TCR beta libraries were sequenced as 87-base-pair reads on the Illumina HiSeq System. In the source study's methods: A later analysis tallied around 82 million unique TCR beta chains across the approximately 670 repertoires, and around 9.9 million of those chains were shared by two or more donors. Raw reads were error-corrected and collapsed into unique sequences with a nearest-neighbor algorithm that merged closely related sequences to remove PCR and sequencing errors. To assign V, D and J gene segments, CDR3 sequences were aligned to IMGT reference sequences. Each retained sequence needed at least a six-nucleotide match to both a V gene segment and a J gene segment. Rearrangements were classified as productive when the CDR3 lacked stop codons and remained in frame with V and J, and all other rearrangements were classified as non-productive. CDR3 was defined according to IMGT convention as the region running from the second conserved V-encoded cysteine to the conserved J-encoded phenylalanine. In an earlier analysis of more than 550 of the donors, sequences lacking an unambiguous match to a single V gene segment were excluded. An earlier analysis of several hundred of the donors classified V segments as functional when productive rearrangements were above 56.7% and as segregating when the standard deviation between donors was above 5%. A statistical classification framework was developed to diagnose cytomegalovirus status using the catalog of TCR beta chain sequences. In a later analysis, TCR nucleotide sequences were compared against IMGT/GENE-DB human TR gene sequences so that V and J genes could be assigned. The TCRdist pipeline was used in a later analysis to assign CDR3 sequences and most-parsimonious VDJ recombination scenarios. In a later analysis, each TCR beta chain was defined by its CDR3 amino acid sequence together with its V-gene family, and reads lacking a unique V-gene family were excluded. To address suspected cross-contamination and a sequencing artifact, a later analysis removed some 620 highly shared, low-generation-probability nucleotide sequences. In a later analysis, a clonal expansion index for each public chain was calculated from normalized within-repertoire ranks of inferred template counts. In a later analysis, generation probabilities were computed with a VDJ recombination model fitted to out-of-frame rearrangements, and the resulting probabilities were checked against IGoR. Hypergeometric tests were used in a later analysis to score TCR-TCR, TCR-HLA and TCR-CMV co-occurrence, with a repertoire-size bias correction applied to the TCR pairs. To estimate false discovery rates, a later analysis permuted the HLA or CMV assignments 20 times. In a later analysis, co-occurring TCRs were grouped using DBSCAN, and TCRdist sequence similarity was added for clustering within HLA-allele-positive subsets. Co-occurrence clustering excluded repertoires with fewer than 30,000 or more than 120,000 public chains, plus five with anomalous nucleotide sharing. TCRdb took over this immuneACCESS table, retaining in-frame rearrangements with V and J assigned. Such tables are incomplete; in checked studies, under half of the missing clones stem from an unresolved V gene, and the remainder is unexplained. The V and J calls and clone size are taken from that table; D and trimming were inferred from the DNA. Within this sample are 110,000 to 150,000 clones, with about 80% of them counted one time only. Roughly 1.3% of the sample is taken by the ten largest.

The cohort was made up of roughly 670 healthy bone marrow donors. All cohort members were sampled while nominally healthy, although unrecorded immune exposures were likely present. The donor tested CMV seropositive, placing the donor among the 290 or so seropositive members of the cohort. A peripheral blood sample was provided by each donor, and peripheral blood mononuclear cells were used for TCR beta sequencing. The Qiagen DNeasy Blood Extraction Kit was used to extract genomic DNA from the blood cell samples. Deletion took 5 bases off V and 1 base off J, with a span of 8 bases between the germline ends. There are 14 amino acids in the CDR3, from cysteine to phenylalanine inclusive. Only the CDR3 portion is preserved as DNA: 42 bases, with reading frame beginning at the first base. Sequences SGHVS (CDR1) and FNYEAQ (CDR2) are obtained from the germline V gene. In regard to this clone: Its antigen is not yet known. Base quality data are lacking; no much larger clone is found one base away.

Sample: PBMCs. The chain was built from TRBV7-6 and TRBJ2-2; the D segment cannot be called with confidence. The clonotype originates from a male donor in good health and CMV-seropositive. The CDR3 reads as follows: CASSPQQNTGELFF. The nucleotide sequence reads TGTGCCAGCAGCCCGCAACAGAACACCGGGGAGCTGTTTTTT.